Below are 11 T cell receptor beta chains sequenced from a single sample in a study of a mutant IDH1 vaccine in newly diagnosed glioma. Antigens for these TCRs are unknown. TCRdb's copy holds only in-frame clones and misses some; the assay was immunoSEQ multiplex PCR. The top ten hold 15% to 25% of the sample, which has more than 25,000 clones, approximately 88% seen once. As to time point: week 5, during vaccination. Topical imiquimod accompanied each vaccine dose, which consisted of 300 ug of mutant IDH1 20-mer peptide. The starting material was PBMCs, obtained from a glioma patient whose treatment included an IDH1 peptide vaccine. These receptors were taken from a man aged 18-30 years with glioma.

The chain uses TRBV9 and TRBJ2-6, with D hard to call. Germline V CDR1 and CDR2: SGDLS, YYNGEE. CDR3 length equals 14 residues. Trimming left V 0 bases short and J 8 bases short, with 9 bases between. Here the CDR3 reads CASSVAGSPNVLTF. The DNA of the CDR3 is TGTGCCAGCAGCGTAGCCGGTAGTCCCAACGTCCTGACTTTC.

DNA for the CDR3: TGTGCCAGCAGCTTAAATCACGGGGGGAACACTGAAGCTTTCTTT. Its translation: CASSLNHGGNTEAFF. The chain has TRBV11-2 and TRBJ1-1, with D tentatively TRBD1 (5 bases). The CDR3 is made up of 15 amino acids. Trimming left V 2 bases short and J 1 base short, with 11 bases between. Germline V gene data show CDR1 as SGHAT and CDR2 as FQNNGV. Using reference TRBV11-2 and TRBJ1-1 for the parts outside the CDR3, the full variable domain is EAGVAQSPRYKIIEKRQSVAFWCNPISGHATLYWYQQILGQGPKLLIQFQNNGVVDDSQLPKDRFSAERLKGVDSTLKIQPAKLEDSAVYLCASSLNHGGNTEAFFGQGTRLTVV.

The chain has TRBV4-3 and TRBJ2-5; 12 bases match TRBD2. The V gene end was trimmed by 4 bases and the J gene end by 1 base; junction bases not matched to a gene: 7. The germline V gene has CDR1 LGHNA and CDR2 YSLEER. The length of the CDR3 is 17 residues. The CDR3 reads CASSLTWTSGTQETQYF. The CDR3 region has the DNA TGCGCCAGCAGCCTCACATGGACTAGCGGGACCCAAGAGACCCAGTACTTC.

In DNA form, the CDR3 reads TGTGCCAGCAGCTTTGAGGGAACAGATACGCAGTATTTT. This codes for CASSFEGTDTQYF. The chain links TRBV7-9 to TRBJ2-3; D is perhaps TRBD2 (5 bases). Trimming removed 3 bases from V and 3 bases from J, with 7 bases in between. CDR3 length equals 13 residues. CDR1 SEHNR and CDR2 FQNEAQ come from the germline V gene (reference sequence).

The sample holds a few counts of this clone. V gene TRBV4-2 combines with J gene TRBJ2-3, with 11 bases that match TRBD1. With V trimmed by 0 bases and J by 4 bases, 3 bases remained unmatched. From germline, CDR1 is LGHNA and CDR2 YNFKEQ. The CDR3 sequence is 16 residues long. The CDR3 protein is CASSQDLGQGADTQYF. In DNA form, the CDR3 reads TGTGCCAGCAGCCAAGATCTGGGACAGGGGGCAGATACGCAGTATTTT.

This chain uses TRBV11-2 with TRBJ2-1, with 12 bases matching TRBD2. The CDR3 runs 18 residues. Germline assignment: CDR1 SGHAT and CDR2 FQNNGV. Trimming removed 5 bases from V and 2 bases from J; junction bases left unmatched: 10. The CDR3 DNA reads TGTGCCAGCAGCCCACGGGCTAGCGGGAGGGTGGCCTACAATGAGCAGTTCTTC. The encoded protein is CASSPRASGRVAYNEQFF.

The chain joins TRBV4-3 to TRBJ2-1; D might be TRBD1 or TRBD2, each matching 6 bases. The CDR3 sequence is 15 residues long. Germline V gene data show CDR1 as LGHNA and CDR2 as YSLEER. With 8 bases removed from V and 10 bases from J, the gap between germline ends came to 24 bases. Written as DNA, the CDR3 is TGCGCCAGCGGCTCGGCCTCCTCGGGGGCAAGCGAGCAGTTCTTC. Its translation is CASGSASSGASEQFF.

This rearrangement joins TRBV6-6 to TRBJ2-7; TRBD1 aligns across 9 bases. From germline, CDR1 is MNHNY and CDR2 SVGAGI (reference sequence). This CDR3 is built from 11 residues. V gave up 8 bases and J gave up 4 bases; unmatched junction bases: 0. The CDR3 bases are TGTGCCAGCGACAGGGGGTACGAGCAGTACTTC. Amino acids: CASDRGYEQYF.

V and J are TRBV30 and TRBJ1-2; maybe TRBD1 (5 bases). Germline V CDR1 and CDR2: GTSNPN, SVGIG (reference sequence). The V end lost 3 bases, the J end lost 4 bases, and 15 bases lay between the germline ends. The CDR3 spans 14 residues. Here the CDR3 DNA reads TGTGCCTGGAGCGAACAGGCTCGCGGCTATGGCTACACCTTC. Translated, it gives CAWSEQARGYGYTF.

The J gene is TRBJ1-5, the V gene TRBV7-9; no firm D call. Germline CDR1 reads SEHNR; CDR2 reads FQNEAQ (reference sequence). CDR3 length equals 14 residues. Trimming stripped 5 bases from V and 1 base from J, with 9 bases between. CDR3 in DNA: TGTGCCAGCAGCCCCGGGCCGAGCAATCAGCCCCAGCATTTT. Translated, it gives CASSPGPSNQPQHF.

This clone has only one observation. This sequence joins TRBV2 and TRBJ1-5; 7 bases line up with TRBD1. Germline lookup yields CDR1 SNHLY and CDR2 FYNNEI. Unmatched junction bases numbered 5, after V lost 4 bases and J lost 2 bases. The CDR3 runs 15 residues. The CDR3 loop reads CASSGWTGRNQPQHF. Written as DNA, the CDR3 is TGTGCCAGCAGTGGCTGGACAGGCCGCAATCAGCCCCAGCATTTT.